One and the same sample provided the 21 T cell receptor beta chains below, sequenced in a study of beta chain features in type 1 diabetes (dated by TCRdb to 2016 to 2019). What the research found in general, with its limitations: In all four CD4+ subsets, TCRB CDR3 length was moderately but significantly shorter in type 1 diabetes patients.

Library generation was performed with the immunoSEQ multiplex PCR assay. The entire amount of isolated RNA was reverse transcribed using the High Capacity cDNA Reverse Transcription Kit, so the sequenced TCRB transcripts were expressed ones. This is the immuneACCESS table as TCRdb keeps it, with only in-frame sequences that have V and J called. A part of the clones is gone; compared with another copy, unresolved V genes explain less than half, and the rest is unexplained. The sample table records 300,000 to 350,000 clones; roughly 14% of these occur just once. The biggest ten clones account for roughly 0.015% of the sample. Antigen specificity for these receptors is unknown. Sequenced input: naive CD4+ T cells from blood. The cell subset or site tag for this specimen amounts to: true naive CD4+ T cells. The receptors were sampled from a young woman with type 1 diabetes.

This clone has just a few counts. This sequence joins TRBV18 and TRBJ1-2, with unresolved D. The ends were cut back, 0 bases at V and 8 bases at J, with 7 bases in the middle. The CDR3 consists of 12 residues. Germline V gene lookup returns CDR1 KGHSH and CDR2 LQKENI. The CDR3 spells CASSPPREGYTF. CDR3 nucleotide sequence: TGTGCCAGCTCACCACCGAGGGAAGGCTACACCTTC.

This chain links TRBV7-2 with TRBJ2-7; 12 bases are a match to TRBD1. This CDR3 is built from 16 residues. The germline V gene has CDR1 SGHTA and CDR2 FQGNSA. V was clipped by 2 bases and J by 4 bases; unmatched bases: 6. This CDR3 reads CASSLTGTGGLYEQYV. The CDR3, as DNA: TGTGCCAGCAGCTTAACCGGGACAGGGGGCCTGTACGAGCAGTACGTC.

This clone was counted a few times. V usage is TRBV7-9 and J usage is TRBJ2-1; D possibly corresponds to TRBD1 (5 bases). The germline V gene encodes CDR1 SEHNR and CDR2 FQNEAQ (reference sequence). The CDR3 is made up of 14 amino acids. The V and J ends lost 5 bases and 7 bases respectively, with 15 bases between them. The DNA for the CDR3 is TGTGCCAGCAGCCCAGGTGGGGCGGCAAATGAGCAGTTCTTC. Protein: CASSPGGAANEQFF.

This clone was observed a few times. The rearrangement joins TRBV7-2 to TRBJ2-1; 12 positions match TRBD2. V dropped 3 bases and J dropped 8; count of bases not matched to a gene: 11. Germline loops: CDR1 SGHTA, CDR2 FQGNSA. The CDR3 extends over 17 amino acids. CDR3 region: CASSFSYASGRAHEQFF. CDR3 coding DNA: TGTGCCAGCAGCTTTTCCTACGCTAGCGGGAGGGCCCATGAGCAGTTCTTC.

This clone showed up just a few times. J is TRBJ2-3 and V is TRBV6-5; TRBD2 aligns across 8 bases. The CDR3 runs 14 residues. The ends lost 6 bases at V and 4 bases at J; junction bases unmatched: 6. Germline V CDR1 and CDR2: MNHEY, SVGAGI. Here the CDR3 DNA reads TGTGCCAGCAGCTCCCGGCGGGAGGCAGATACGCAGTATTTT. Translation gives CASSSRREADTQYF.

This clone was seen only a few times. CDR3 protein: CASGLDSGTRGEQFF. DNA for the CDR3: TGTGCCAGCGGATTAGACAGCGGGACTAGGGGTGAGCAGTTCTTC. The chain combines TRBV11-3 with TRBJ2-1; TRBD2 matches at 8 bases. The J segment lost 9 bases and the V segment lost 8 bases, leaving 15 bases of the junction unmatched. This CDR3 region has 15 residues. Germline lookup yields CDR1 SGHNT and CDR2 YENEEA.

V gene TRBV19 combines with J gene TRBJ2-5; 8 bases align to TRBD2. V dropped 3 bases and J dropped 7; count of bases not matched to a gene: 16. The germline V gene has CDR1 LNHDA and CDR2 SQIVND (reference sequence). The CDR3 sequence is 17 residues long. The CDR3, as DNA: TGTGCCAGTAGTATCGGGAGGGGAACGGTTGGTCGTGTGACCCAGTACTTC. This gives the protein CASSIGRGTVGRVTQYF.

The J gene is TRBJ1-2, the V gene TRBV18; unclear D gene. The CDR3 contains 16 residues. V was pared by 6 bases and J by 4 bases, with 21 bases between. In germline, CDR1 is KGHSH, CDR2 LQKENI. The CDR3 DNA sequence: TGTGCCAGCTCCCCAGGATCCTCATGGGCCCCCTATGGCTACACCTTC. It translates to CASSPGSSWAPYGYTF.

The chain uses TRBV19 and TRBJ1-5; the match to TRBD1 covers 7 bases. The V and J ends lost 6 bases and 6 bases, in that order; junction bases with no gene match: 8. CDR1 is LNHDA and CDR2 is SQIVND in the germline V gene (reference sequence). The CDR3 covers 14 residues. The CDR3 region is CASREGAGGQPQHF. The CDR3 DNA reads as TGTGCCAGTAGGGAGGGGGCAGGTGGTCAGCCCCAGCATTTT.

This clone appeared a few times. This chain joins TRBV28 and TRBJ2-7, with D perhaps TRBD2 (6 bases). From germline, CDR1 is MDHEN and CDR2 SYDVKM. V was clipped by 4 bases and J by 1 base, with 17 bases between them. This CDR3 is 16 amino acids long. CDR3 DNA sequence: TGTGCCAGCAGTTCCCCGGGTAGCGGTGATTCCTACGAGCAGTACTTC. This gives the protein CASSSPGSGDSYEQYF. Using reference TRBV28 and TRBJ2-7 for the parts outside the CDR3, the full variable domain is DVKVTQSSRYLVKRTGEKVFLECVQDMDHENMFWYRQDPGLGLRLIYFSYDVKMKEKGDIPEGYSVSREKKERFSLILESASTNQTSMYLCASSSPGSGDSYEQYFGPGTRLTVT.

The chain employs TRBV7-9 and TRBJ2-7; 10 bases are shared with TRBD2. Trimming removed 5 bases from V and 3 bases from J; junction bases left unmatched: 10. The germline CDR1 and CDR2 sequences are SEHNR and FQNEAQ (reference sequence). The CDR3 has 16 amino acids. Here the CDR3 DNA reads TGTGCCAGCAGCCCCCTCTCTAGCGGGAGTTACTACGAGCAGTACTTC. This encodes CASSPLSSGSYYEQYF.

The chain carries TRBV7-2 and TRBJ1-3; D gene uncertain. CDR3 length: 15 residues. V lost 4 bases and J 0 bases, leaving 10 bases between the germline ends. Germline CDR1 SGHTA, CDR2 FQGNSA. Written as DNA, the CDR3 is TGTGCCAGCAGCTCCCGACGGGTCTCTGGAAACACCATATATTTT. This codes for CASSSRRVSGNTIYF. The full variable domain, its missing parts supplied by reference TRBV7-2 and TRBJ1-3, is GAGVSQSPSNKVTEKGKDVELRCDPISGHTALYWYRQSLGQGLEFLIYFQGNSAPDKSGLPSDRFSAERTGGSVSTLTIQRTQQEDSAVYLCASSSRRVSGNTIYFGEGSWLTVV.

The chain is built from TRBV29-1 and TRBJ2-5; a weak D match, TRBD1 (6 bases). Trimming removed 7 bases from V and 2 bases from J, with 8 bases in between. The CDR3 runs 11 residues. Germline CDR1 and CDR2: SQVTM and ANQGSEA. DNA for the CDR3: TGCAGCGGCCAGGGGCAAGAGACCCAGTACTTC. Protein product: CSGQGQETQYF.

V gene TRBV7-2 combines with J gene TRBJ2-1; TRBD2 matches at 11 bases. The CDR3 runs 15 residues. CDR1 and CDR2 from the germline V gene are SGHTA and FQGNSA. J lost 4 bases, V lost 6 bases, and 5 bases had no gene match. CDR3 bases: TGTGCCAGCAGGGAAACTAGCGGGAGTTACAATGAGCAGTTCTTC. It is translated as CASRETSGSYNEQFF. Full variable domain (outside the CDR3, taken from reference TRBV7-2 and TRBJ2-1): GAGVSQSPSNKVTEKGKDVELRCDPISGHTALYWYRQSLGQGLEFLIYFQGNSAPDKSGLPSDRFSAERTGGSVSTLTIQRTQQEDSAVYLCASRETSGSYNEQFFGPGTRLTVL.

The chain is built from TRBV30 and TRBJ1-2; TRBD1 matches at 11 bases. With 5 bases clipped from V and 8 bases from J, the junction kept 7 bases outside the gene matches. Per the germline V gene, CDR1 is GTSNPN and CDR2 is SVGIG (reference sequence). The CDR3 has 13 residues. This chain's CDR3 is CAWFPGQGDGYTF. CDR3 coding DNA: TGTGCCTGGTTCCCGGGACAGGGGGACGGCTACACCTTC.

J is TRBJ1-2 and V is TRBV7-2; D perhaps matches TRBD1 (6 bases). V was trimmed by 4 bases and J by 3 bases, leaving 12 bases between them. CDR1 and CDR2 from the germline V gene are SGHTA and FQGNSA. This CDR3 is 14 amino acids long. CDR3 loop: CASSYTGLDYGYTF. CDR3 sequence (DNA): TGTGCCAGCAGCTATACAGGGTTGGACTATGGCTACACCTTC.

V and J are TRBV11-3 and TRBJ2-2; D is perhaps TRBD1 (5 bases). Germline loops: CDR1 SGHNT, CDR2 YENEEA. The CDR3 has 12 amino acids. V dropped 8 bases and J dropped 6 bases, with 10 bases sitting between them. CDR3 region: CASHRQSGELFF. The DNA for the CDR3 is TGTGCCAGCCACCGACAGTCCGGGGAGCTGTTTTTT. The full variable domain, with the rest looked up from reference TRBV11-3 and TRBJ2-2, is EAGVVQSPRYKIIEKKQPVAFWCNPISGHNTLYWYLQNLGQGPELLIRYENEEAVDDSQLPKDRFSAERLKGVDSTLKIQPAELGDSAVYLCASHRQSGELFFGEGSRLTVL.

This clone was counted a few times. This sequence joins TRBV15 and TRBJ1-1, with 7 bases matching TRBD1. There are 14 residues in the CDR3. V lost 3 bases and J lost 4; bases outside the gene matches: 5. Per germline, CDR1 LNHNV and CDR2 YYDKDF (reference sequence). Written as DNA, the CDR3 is TGTGCCACCAGCAGGAACCGGGACAGCACTGAAGCTTTCTTT. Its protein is CATSRNRDSTEAFF.

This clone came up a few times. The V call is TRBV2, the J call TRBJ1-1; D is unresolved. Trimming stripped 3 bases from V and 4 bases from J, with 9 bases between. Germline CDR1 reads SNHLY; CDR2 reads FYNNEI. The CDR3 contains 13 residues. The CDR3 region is CASSEYRTTEAFF. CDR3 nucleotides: TGTGCCAGCAGTGAGTACAGAACCACTGAAGCTTTCTTT.

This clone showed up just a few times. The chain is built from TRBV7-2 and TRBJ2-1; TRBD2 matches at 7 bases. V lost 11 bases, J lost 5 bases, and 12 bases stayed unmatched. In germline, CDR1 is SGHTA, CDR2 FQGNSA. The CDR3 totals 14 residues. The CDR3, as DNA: TGTGCCTCTAAGCGGGAATGGGTCGACAATGAGCAGTTCTTC. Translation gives CASKREWVDNEQFF. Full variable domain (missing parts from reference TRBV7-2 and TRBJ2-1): GAGVSQSPSNKVTEKGKDVELRCDPISGHTALYWYRQSLGQGLEFLIYFQGNSAPDKSGLPSDRFSAERTGGSVSTLTIQRTQQEDSAVYLCASKREWVDNEQFFGPGTRLTVL.

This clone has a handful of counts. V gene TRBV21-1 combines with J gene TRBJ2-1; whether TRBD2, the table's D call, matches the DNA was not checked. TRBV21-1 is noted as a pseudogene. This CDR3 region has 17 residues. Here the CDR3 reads CASSPKVAGASYNEQFF. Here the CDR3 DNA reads TGTGCCAGCAGCCCCAAGGTGGCGGGAGCGTCCTACAATGAGCAGTTCTTC.